This paragraph covers one TCR beta chain sequence. Its target is unknown. This sample is drawn from a study of blood T cells in healthy people across ages. Study information: Through template switching, about one barcoded beta molecule was captured per two T cells, as measured in model experiments. Study-level results: Long-lived donors carried more naive CD4+ cells and greater diversity than aged donors. Per-million-T-cell TCR beta diversity fell roughly linearly with age.

Trimming shortened V by 6 bases and J by 2 bases, and 16 bases separated the two germline ends. This CDR3 spans 15 amino acids. CDR1 SEHNR and CDR2 FQNEAQ come from the germline V gene (reference sequence). A sample-barcoded 5' primer and a J-beta primer mix were used in a second PCR of about 7 to 11 cycles. TCRdb analysed the 5' RACE reads with MiXCR anew, one entry per CDR3 protein. This sample yields about 1.7 million distinct CDR3 sequences, of which 28% are seen a single time; about 8% belongs to the top ten. Every donor gave roughly 9.6 milliliters of peripheral blood. The sequence was obtained from a woman aged 25-40 years in good health. Sample: blood. V is TRBV7-9 and J is TRBJ1-1, with a tentative D call TRBD1 (6 bases). The CDR3 DNA reads TGTGCCAGCAGTTCGGTGGGGGGGCACAACACTGAAGCTTTCTTT. It codes for CASSSVGGHNTEAFF.